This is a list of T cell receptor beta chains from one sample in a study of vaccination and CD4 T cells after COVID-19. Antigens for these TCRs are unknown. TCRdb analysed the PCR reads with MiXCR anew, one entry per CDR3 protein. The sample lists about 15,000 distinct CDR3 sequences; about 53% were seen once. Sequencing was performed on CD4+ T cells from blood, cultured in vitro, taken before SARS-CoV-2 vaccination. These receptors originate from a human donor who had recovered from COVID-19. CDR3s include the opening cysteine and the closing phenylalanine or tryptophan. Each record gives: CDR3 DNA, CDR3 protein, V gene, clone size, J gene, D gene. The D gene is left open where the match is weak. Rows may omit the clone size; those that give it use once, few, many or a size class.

TGTGCCAGCAGCTTAGAGGGACAGGGAACTGAAGCTTTCTTT	CASSLEGQGTEAFF	TRBV7-2	few	TRBJ1-1	TRBD1
TGTGCCAGCAGGGGACAAGAAACCGGGGAGCTGTTTTTT	CASRGQETGELFF	TRBV12-3/TRBV12-4	-	TRBJ2-2	-
TGTGCCAGCAGCCTGAGACAGGGTCCAGGCACTGAAGCTTTCTTT	CASSLRQGPGTEAFF	TRBV7-3	-	TRBJ1-1	TRBD1
TGTGCCAGCAGTTACGGCTGGAATAGCAATCAGCCCCAGCATTTT	CASSYGWNSNQPQHF	TRBV6-5	-	TRBJ1-5	-
TGTGCCAGCAGTTTAGGACCCCCCGGAAACACCATATATTTT	CASSLGPPGNTIYF	TRBV27	-	TRBJ1-3	-
TGTGCCAGCAGTTTGGACAGGGGGCATCAGCCCCAGCATTTT	CASSLDRGHQPQHF	TRBV28	few	TRBJ1-5	TRBD1
TGCGCCAGCAGCCAAGGGGAGAGGGATACGCAGTATTTT	CASSQGERDTQYF	TRBV7-2	-	TRBJ2-3	-
TGTGCCAGCAACTCCCGGCTAGCGGAAGGCCAGTCTGCGCAGTATTTT	CASNSRLAEGQSAQYF	TRBV6-1	-	TRBJ2-3	TRBD2
TGTGCCAGCAGTTTTCTCTCCAGGGTCGATCAGCCCCAGCATTTT	CASSFLSRVDQPQHF	TRBV27	few	TRBJ1-5	-
TGTGCCAGCAGCCCGATGGGTGATAATTCACCCCTCCACTTT	CASSPMGDNSPLHF	TRBV12-3/TRBV12-4	-	TRBJ1-6	-
TGCAGCGCTGCGTCCGGGGTGAACACTGAAGCTTTCTTT	CSAASGVNTEAFF	TRBV29-1	-	TRBJ1-1	-
TGTGCCAGCAGCTTAACGACCGGGACAGAAACGCGAGCTTTCTTT	CASSLTTGTETRAFF	TRBV7-3	-	TRBJ1-1	TRBD1
TGTGCCAGCAGCTTAGAAACAGATACGCAGTATTTT	CASSLETDTQYF	TRBV7-9	-	TRBJ2-3	-
TGCAGTGCTAGATTGGGTGGGGCTGGCAAACTGTTTTTT	CSARLGGAGKLFF	TRBV20-1	-	TRBJ1-4	-
TGTGCCAGCAGCCTCCAGGGTGCTACAGATACGCAGTATTTT	CASSLQGATDTQYF	TRBV7-3	-	TRBJ2-3	-
TGTGCCAGCAGCCCGGGACAGGGGTTCTTTCAAGAGACCCAGTACTTC	CASSPGQGFFQETQYF	TRBV11-3	-	TRBJ2-5	TRBD1
TGCAGTGCGCGGGCGCTGTTCTATGGCTACACCTTC	CSARALFYGYTF	TRBV20-1	few	TRBJ1-2	-